This TCR beta chain came from a study of T cell changes during pregnancy in multiple sclerosis. The table came from immunoSEQ multiplex PCR; TCRdb's copy has only in-frame clones and leaves some out. The table lists 72,000 or so clones, 93% of them singletons, with roughly 2.5% in the top ten. The sequence derives from a female donor with multiple sclerosis, enrolled in a pregnancy study. This sample comprised peripheral blood, obtained in the second trimester of pregnancy.

CDR3 in DNA: TGCGCCAGCAGCCCTGGGACAGCCGCCGGGGAGCAGTTCTTC. This gives the protein CASSPGTAAGEQFF. V usage is TRBV5-1 and J usage is TRBJ2-1; TRBD1 agrees at 7 bases. The junction had 11 bases not matched to a gene; V was cut back by 4 bases and J by 10 bases. The V gene's germline CDR1 is SGHRS and CDR2 YFSETQ. The CDR3 is made up of 14 amino acids.